This T cell receptor beta chain was documented in a study of blood T cell repertoires in COVID-19. Looking at the study overall: Both acute and convalescent COVID-19 samples were obtained from the United States, Italy and Spain.

The repertoire was sequenced with immunoSEQ multiplex PCR; TCRdb's copy has only in-frame clones and lacks some. The sample carries around 78,000 clones, around 86% recorded once. Trimming removed 0 bases from V and 5 bases from J, with 18 bases in between. The V gene's germline CDR1 is SGHDT and CDR2 YYEEEE. This CDR3 is 16 amino acids long. This TCR was recovered from a man aged 65-85 years with active or convalescent COVID-19. Specimen: peripheral blood. This chain links TRBV5-6 with TRBJ2-7, with a possible D match to TRBD1 (7 bases). CDR3 amino acids: CASSLGGGGVADEQYF. CDR3 DNA: TGTGCCAGCAGCTTGGGAGGAGGGGGCGTGGCGGACGAGCAGTACTTC.